A selection of T cell receptor beta chains follows, all from one sample in a study of tissue T cells after allogeneic stem cell transplantation. The method was immunoSEQ multiplex PCR; TCRdb's version includes in-frame clones alone and lacks a portion of them. The sample lists about 43,000 clones; roughly 92% were seen once. This material consisted of blood, taken before transplantation. The receptors derive from a woman aged 40-75 years who later had graft-versus-host disease after an allogeneic stem cell transplant. CDR3s include the opening cysteine and the closing phenylalanine or tryptophan. D genes are given only for firm matches. Only some rows state a clone size, as once, few, many or a class for expanded clones.

D gene: .
clone size: .
V gene: TRBV2
J gene: TRBJ1-2
CDR3 protein: CARQDGYGYTF
CDR3 DNA: TGTGCCAGACAGGATGGATATGGCTACACCTTC

D gene: .
clone size: .
V gene: TRBV7-2
J gene: TRBJ1-2
CDR3 protein: CASSHRSTYGYTF
CDR3 DNA: TGTGCCAGCAGTCACAGGAGTACCTATGGCTACACCTTC

D gene: TRBD1
clone size: .
V gene: TRBV2
J gene: TRBJ2-1
CDR3 protein: CASSTDTGVHEQFF
CDR3 DNA: TGTGCCAGCAGTACCGATACAGGGGTCCATGAGCAGTTCTTC

D gene: .
clone size: .
V gene: TRBV9
J gene: TRBJ2-1
CDR3 protein: CASSPYNNEQFF
CDR3 DNA: TGTGCCAGCAGCCCGTACAACAATGAGCAGTTCTTC

D gene: .
clone size: .
V gene: TRBV19
J gene: TRBJ1-1
CDR3 protein: CASSTRAGRTEAFF
CDR3 DNA: TGTGCCAGTAGTACCAGAGCGGGGCGCACTGAAGCTTTCTTT

D gene: .
clone size: .
V gene: TRBV18
J gene: TRBJ1-2
CDR3 protein: CASSSGTGDGYTF
CDR3 DNA: TGTGCCAGCTCGTCAGGGACGGGGGATGGCTACACCTTC

D gene: .
clone size: .
V gene: TRBV4-3
J gene: TRBJ1-2
CDR3 protein: CASSSYQTSKAQGYTF
CDR3 DNA: TGCGCCAGCAGCTCCTATCAGACATCTAAGGCGCAGGGCTACACCTTC

D gene: TRBD1
clone size: once
V gene: TRBV18
J gene: TRBJ2-3
CDR3 protein: CASSPRQGSTDTQYF
CDR3 DNA: TGTGCCAGCTCACCGCGACAGGGTAGCACAGATACGCAGTATTTT

D gene: .
clone size: .
V gene: TRBV28
J gene: TRBJ2-7
CDR3 protein: CASSRAPSGSYEQYF
CDR3 DNA: TGTGCCAGCAGCCGAGCCCCGTCGGGGTCCTACGAGCAGTACTTC

D gene: .
clone size: .
V gene: TRBV11-1
J gene: TRBJ2-3
CDR3 protein: CASRPVGNTDTQYF
CDR3 DNA: TGTGCCAGTCGGCCTGTTGGGAACACAGATACGCAGTATTTT

D gene: TRBD2
clone size: .
V gene: TRBV6-1
J gene: TRBJ2-1
CDR3 protein: CASSETSGAWGNEQFF
CDR3 DNA: TGTGCCAGCAGTGAAACTAGCGGAGCTTGGGGAAATGAGCAGTTCTTC

D gene: .
clone size: .
V gene: TRBV5-1
J gene: TRBJ2-2
CDR3 protein: CASTDSHTGELFF
CDR3 DNA: TGCGCCAGCACCGACAGTCACACCGGGGAGCTGTTTTTT

D gene: .
clone size: .
V gene: TRBV10-3
J gene: TRBJ2-7
CDR3 protein: CAISESTASLQYF
CDR3 DNA: TGTGCCATCAGTGAGTCGACGGCCTCCCTCCAGTACTTC

D gene: .
clone size: .
V gene: TRBV19
J gene: TRBJ2-7
CDR3 protein: CATQRGGAGGEQYF
CDR3 DNA: TGTGCCACGCAACGAGGGGGGGCCGGCGGGGAGCAGTACTTC

D gene: TRBD1
clone size: .
V gene: TRBV23-1
J gene: TRBJ1-1
CDR3 protein: CATSGTGNPEAFF
CDR3 DNA: TGCGCCACTTCCGGGACAGGGAATCCTGAAGCTTTCTTT

D gene: .
clone size: once
V gene: TRBV27
J gene: TRBJ1-2
CDR3 protein: CASSLGDPFAYGYTF
CDR3 DNA: TGTGCCAGCAGTTTAGGGGACCCTTTTGCCTATGGCTACACCTTC

D gene: TRBD1
clone size: .
V gene: TRBV7-8
J gene: TRBJ1-6
CDR3 protein: CASSLAGTENNSPLHF
CDR3 DNA: TGTGCCAGCAGCTTAGCGGGGACAGAGAATAATTCACCCCTCCACTTT

D gene: .
clone size: .
V gene: TRBV11-2
J gene: TRBJ2-5
CDR3 protein: CASRELETQYF
CDR3 DNA: TGTGCCAGCAGGGAACTGGAGACCCAGTACTTC

D gene: .
clone size: .
V gene: TRBV6-2/TRBV6-3
J gene: TRBJ2-3
CDR3 protein: CASSRPHGSLTDTQYF
CDR3 DNA: TGTGCCAGCAGTCGACCCCACGGGAGTTTAACAGATACGCAGTATTTT

D gene: TRBD1
clone size: .
V gene: TRBV19
J gene: TRBJ2-1
CDR3 protein: CASSADRGPYNEQFF
CDR3 DNA: TGTGCCAGTAGTGCGGACAGGGGGCCCTACAATGAGCAGTTCTTC

D gene: .
clone size: .
V gene: TRBV5-1
J gene: TRBJ1-2
CDR3 protein: CASSLLLSTGYTF
CDR3 DNA: TGCGCCAGCAGCCTCCTGTTATCGACAGGCTACACCTTC